The clone carrying this T cell receptor (beta chain) was counted a single time. Its antigen is currently unknown. Patients with autoimmune history or systemic immunosuppression were excluded. Germline values: CDR1 SGHRS, CDR2 YFSETQ. Trimming removed 0 bases from V and 2 bases from J; junction bases left unmatched: 4. CDR3 length equals 16 residues. This specimen belongs to a study of OX40 agonist ivuxolimab in advanced cancers. Study-wide findings and caveats: Some of the nonresponding patients also showed low levels of normalized T-cell clonal expansion. With doses of 0.1-3.0 mg/kg, partial responders showed among the lowest clonal expansion.

The data were produced by immunoSEQ multiplex PCR, yet TCRdb's version contains in-frame clones alone and is incomplete. The sample lists tens of thousands of clones, around nine tenths occurring once. This chain links TRBV5-1 with TRBJ2-7; 11 positions match TRBD2. The sequenced sample was CD4+ or CD8+ T cells sorted from blood, obtained in a trial of the OX40 agonist ivuxolimab. This clonotype originated in an adult with an advanced solid tumor such as melanoma, head and neck, liver or kidney cancer. In DNA, the CDR3 is TGCGCCAGCAGCTTGGGGGGTAGCGGGAGGGCCTACGAGCAGTACTTC. Translating gives CASSLGGSGRAYEQYF.